These 12 T cell receptor beta chains share one sample of origin, sequenced in a study of CD8 T cells in Susac syndrome. The RNA, about 0.45 to 1 ug, was put through reverse transcription using random hexamers. MiXCR, applied by TCRdb to the immunoSEQ multiplex PCR reads, yields one record per CDR3 protein. The sample lists roughly 150,000 distinct CDR3 sequences; approximately 96% were seen once. Sequenced: CD4+ T cells from PBMCs. These receptors were obtained from a human donor with Susac syndrome.

In its sample, this clonotype was seen once. The rearrangement uses TRBV29-1 and TRBJ2-7; TRBD1 aligns across 9 bases. Losses at the gene ends were 4 bases for V and 3 bases for J; bases not matched to a gene: 4. Germline loops: CDR1 SQVTM, CDR2 ANQGSEA. The CDR3 has 13 residues. CDR3 protein: CSVADRGDYEQYF. The CDR3 nucleotides are TGCAGCGTTGCGGACAGGGGAGACTACGAGCAGTACTTC.

This clonotype was counted a single time. This chain joins TRBV28 and TRBJ1-5, with TRBD1 as a possible D gene (5 bases). The CDR3 sequence is 13 residues long. Germline-derived CDR1 and CDR2 are MDHEN and SYDVKM. Trimming left V 6 bases short and J 4 bases short, with 10 bases between. CDR3 in amino acids: CASSRQPNQPQHF. CDR3 in DNA: TGTGCCAGCAGCAGACAGCCTAATCAGCCCCAGCATTTT.

The chain combines TRBV14 with TRBJ2-5; TRBD2 is a possible D gene (5 bases). Between the trimmed V and J ends, which lost 6 bases and 4 bases, there was a span of 15 bases. The CDR3 has 14 amino acids. Germline assignment: CDR1 SGHDN and CDR2 FVKESK. The CDR3 is CASSTLQRPETQYF. The CDR3 region has the DNA TGTGCCAGCAGTACCCTCCAGCGGCCAGAGACCCAGTACTTC. The whole variable domain, remainder taken from reference TRBV14 and TRBJ2-5, is EAGVTQFPSHSVIEKGQTVTLRCDPISGHDNLYWYRRVMGKEIKFLLHFVKESKQDESGMPNNRFLAERTGGTYSTLKVQPAELEDSGVYFCASSTLQRPETQYFGPGTRLLVL.

The DNA for the CDR3 is TGTGCCAGCAGCTTAGGAGGCAGGGTAGGGACCCAGTACTTC. The encoded protein is CASSLGGRVGTQYF. V usage is TRBV7-8 and J usage is TRBJ2-5; D perhaps matches TRBD1 (5 bases). The CDR3 is 14 amino acids. Germline V gives CDR1 SGHVS, CDR2 FQNEAQ. Deletions cut 1 base from V and 7 bases from J, with 13 bases between.

This chain uses TRBV12-3 or TRBV12-4 with TRBJ2-4; D is unclear. Trimming cost V 5 bases and J 15 bases, with 17 bases left between them. This CDR3 has 12 residues. CDR3 sequence reads: CASSQNRPSLYF. The CDR3 DNA sequence: TGTGCCAGCAGTCAGAACAGACCCTCACTGTACTTC.

V and J are TRBV5-1 and TRBJ1-5, with 8 bases that match TRBD1. There are 15 residues in the CDR3. CDR1 and CDR2 from the germline V gene are SGHRS and YFSETQ. V shed 4 bases and J 4 bases; nucleotides not matched to a gene: 7. The CDR3 sequence: CASSPGQGPNQPQHF. Written as DNA, the CDR3 is TGCGCCAGCAGCCCTGGACAGGGACCAAATCAGCCCCAGCATTTT.

This chain uses TRBV14 with TRBJ2-3; possible D gene TRBD2, 5 bases. Trimming cost V 4 bases and J 4 bases, with 9 bases left between them. This CDR3 spans 13 amino acids. Germline V gene lookup returns CDR1 SGHDN and CDR2 FVKESK. Written as DNA, the CDR3 is TGTGCCAGCAGCCCGGCCGGGGCAGATACGCAGTATTTT. Amino acid sequence: CASSPAGADTQYF.

This clonotype was seen only once. The genes are TRBV5-1 and TRBJ2-5; TRBD2 matches 11 bases. The CDR3 consists of 16 residues. V shed 0 bases, J shed 2 bases, and the junction held 3 bases outside the gene matches. Looked up from germline, CDR1 is SGHRS and CDR2 is YFSETQ. The CDR3 nucleotides read TGCGCCAGCAGCTTGGTACTAGCGGGGGTGCAAGAGACCCAGTACTTC. Protein sequence: CASSLVLAGVQETQYF.

The rearrangement links TRBV7-2 to TRBJ2-3; TRBD2 matches 7 bases. V dropped 2 bases and J dropped 0; count of bases not matched to a gene: 11. This CDR3 comprises 18 residues. The germline CDR1 and CDR2 sequences are SGHTA and FQGNSA. The CDR3 sequence is CASSLWGRGGTSTDTQYF. The CDR3 DNA reads TGTGCCAGCAGCTTATGGGGACGCGGGGGAACTAGCACAGATACGCAGTATTTT.

This chain joins TRBV6-2 or TRBV6-3 and TRBJ2-7; the D gene is possibly TRBD2 (5 bases). V was shortened by 6 bases and J by 2 bases, with 17 bases between the two germline ends. The CDR3 loop spans 15 amino acids. The germline V gene has CDR1 MNHEY and CDR2 SVGEGT. The CDR3 reads CASSSPPDGTYEQYF. The CDR3, as DNA: TGTGCCAGCAGCTCCCCCCCCGACGGGACCTACGAGCAGTACTTC.

The rearrangement links TRBV7-2 to TRBJ1-6, with D perhaps matching TRBD1 (5 bases). Looked up from germline, CDR1 is SGHTA and CDR2 is FQGNSA. This CDR3 region has 13 residues. Trimming pared 6 bases from V and 6 bases from J, leaving 9 bases between. For the CDR3, the DNA is TGTGCCAGCAGAAGGGACCTTAATTCACCCCTCCACTTT. Residues: CASRRDLNSPLHF. Based on the CDR3 plus reference TRBV7-2 and TRBJ1-6, the full variable domain is GAGVSQSPSNKVTEKGKDVELRCDPISGHTALYWYRQSLGQGLEFLIYFQGNSAPDKSGLPSDRFSAERTGGSVSTLTIQRTQQEDSAVYLCASRRDLNSPLHFGNGTRLTVT.

This chain links TRBV5-1 with TRBJ1-1, with TRBD1 matching 8 bases. V was pared by 6 bases and J by 3 bases, with 7 bases of the junction left unmatched. The CDR3 has 14 amino acids. Germline-derived CDR1 and CDR2 are SGHRS and YFSETQ. The CDR3 sequence: CASKPQTGDTEAFF. CDR3 bases: TGCGCCAGCAAGCCCCAGACAGGGGACACTGAAGCTTTCTTT.